What follows are 16 T cell receptor beta chains derived from one specimen sequenced in a study of shared clonotypes between healthy human individuals. The method was immunoSEQ multiplex PCR; TCRdb's version includes in-frame clones alone and lacks a portion of them. The sample lists about 1.1 million clones, about four fifths occurring once. Sequenced input: memory CD4+ T cells from PBMCs. Subset defined: CD45RA-negative fraction. These receptors were collected from a man between 18 and 35 years old in good health. Some clones in this sample may be carry-over from other donors' samples.

V and J are TRBV7-2 and TRBJ1-5; no clear D. V shed 4 bases and J shed 6 bases, with 13 bases lying between them. The CDR3 sequence is 14 residues long. Germline V gene data show CDR1 as SGHTA and CDR2 as FQGNSA. CDR3 loop: CASSSGAGSQPQHF. For the CDR3, the DNA is TGTGCCAGCAGCTCAGGCGCGGGGAGTCAGCCCCAGCATTTT.

This clone was seen only a few times. The chain uses TRBV29-1 and TRBJ2-1, with 8 bases matching TRBD1. The CDR3 has 13 residues. Per germline, CDR1 SQVTM and CDR2 ANQGSEA. V lost 7 bases and J lost 4; bases outside the gene matches: 6. The CDR3 spells CSGGQGSYNEQFF. In nucleotides, the CDR3 is TGCAGCGGCGGACAGGGATCATACAATGAGCAGTTCTTC.

The V gene is TRBV19, the J gene TRBJ1-2; D is unclear. CDR3 length: 13 residues. Per germline, CDR1 LNHDA and CDR2 SQIVND (reference sequence). Trimming removed 3 bases from V and 0 bases from J, with 5 bases in between. The DNA of the CDR3 is TGTGCCAGTAGTATCCGCCCTAACTATGGCTACACCTTC. Translating it yields CASSIRPNYGYTF.

The chain is built from TRBV28 and TRBJ2-7; possibly TRBD1 for D (5 bases). Germline V gene data show CDR1 as MDHEN and CDR2 as SYDVKM. The V and J ends lost 11 bases and 1 base respectively, with 9 bases between them. This CDR3 is built from 11 residues. The CDR3 sequence: CAWGRSYEQYF. CDR3 nucleotides: TGTGCCTGGGGCAGGTCCTACGAGCAGTACTTC.

This clone appeared many times. The chain couples TRBV5-8 to TRBJ2-2; TRBD1 aligns across 9 bases. Germline CDR1 and CDR2: SGHTS and YDEGEE. The CDR3 is made up of 16 amino acids. The V gene end was trimmed by 6 bases and the J gene end by 2 bases; junction bases not matched to a gene: 8. CDR3 residues: CASNLDRGTNTGELFF. The CDR3 region has the DNA TGTGCCAGCAACCTAGACAGGGGGACAAACACCGGGGAGCTGTTTTTT.

This sequence joins TRBV7-9 and TRBJ2-3; no clear D gene. Germline V CDR1 and CDR2: SEHNR, FQNEAQ (reference sequence). The ends were cut back, 3 bases at V and 8 bases at J, with 12 bases in the middle. The CDR3 extends over 13 amino acids. CDR3 nucleotides: TGTGCCAGCAGCTTTTCACCGGAAAGTACGCAGTATTTT. Amino acid sequence: CASSFSPESTQYF. The variable domain in full, completed from reference TRBV7-9 and TRBJ2-3, reads DTGVSQNPRHKITKRGQNVTFRCDPISEHNRLYWYRQTLGQGPEFLTYFQNEAQLEKSRLLSDRFSAERPKGSFSTLEIQRTEQGDSAMYLCASSFSPESTQYFGPGTRLTVL.

The chain joins TRBV11-3 to TRBJ2-5; the match to TRBD1 covers 8 bases. The ends lost 5 bases at V and 4 bases at J; junction bases unmatched: 12. Germline-derived CDR1 and CDR2 are SGHNT and YENEEA. The CDR3 sequence is 16 residues long. CDR3 nucleotides: TGTGCCAGCAGCCCCCGGACAGGGCGGGGAGGAGAGACCCAGTACTTC. It encodes CASSPRTGRGGETQYF.

This clone was seen more than once but under ten times. The V call is TRBV7-3, the J call TRBJ1-3; tentative D call: TRBD1 (5 bases). CDR3 size: 15 residues. V gave up 2 bases and J gave up 0 bases, with 8 bases separating them. CDR1 SGHTA and CDR2 FQGTGA come from the germline V gene. The CDR3 region is CASSLLGDSGNTIYF. CDR3 sequence (DNA): TGTGCCAGCAGCTTATTGGGGGACTCTGGAAACACCATATATTTT.

J is TRBJ1-1 and V is TRBV25-1; TRBD1 matches 8 bases. This CDR3 contains 14 residues. V was pared by 2 bases and J by 8 bases, with 7 bases of the junction left unmatched. Germline CDR1 and CDR2: MGHDK and SYGVNS. In DNA, the CDR3 is TGTGCCAGCAGTGAACGGACAGGGCGGGGGGAAGCTTTCTTT. Its protein is CASSERTGRGEAFF.

This chain joins TRBV2 and TRBJ2-1, with D uncertain. The V gene's germline CDR1 is SNHLY and CDR2 FYNNEI. V lost 6 bases and J lost 8, with 23 bases in between. The CDR3 is made up of 16 amino acids. CDR3 sequence: CASRSRTGYGRYEQFF. The CDR3 nucleotides are TGTGCCAGCAGGAGCAGGACCGGTTATGGGCGCTATGAGCAGTTCTTC.

V usage is TRBV30 and J usage is TRBJ1-5; 8 bases fit TRBD1. Losses at the gene ends were 0 bases for V and 6 bases for J; bases not matched to a gene: 7. Germline V gene sequence: CDR1 GTSNPN, CDR2 SVGIG (reference sequence). There are 15 residues in the CDR3. CDR3 DNA sequence: TGTGCCTGGAGTGTACCAGGGGGCGATGGTCAGCCCCAGCATTTT. Its translation is CAWSVPGGDGQPQHF.

The J gene is TRBJ1-3, the V gene TRBV30; no definite D call. With 4 bases removed from V and 0 bases from J, the gap between germline ends came to 10 bases. Germline CDR1 reads GTSNPN; CDR2 reads SVGIG (reference sequence). The CDR3 extends over 14 amino acids. The CDR3 reads CAWTSPGSGNTIYF. As DNA, the CDR3 is TGTGCCTGGACGAGCCCGGGCTCTGGAAACACCATATATTTT.

The chain combines TRBV9 with TRBJ2-7, with TRBD2 matching 13 bases. V dropped 0 bases and J dropped 0; count of bases not matched to a gene: 12. The V gene's germline CDR1 is SGDLS and CDR2 YYNGEE. The CDR3 contains 20 residues. CDR3 amino acids: CASSVGVEGTSGIRSYEQYF. The CDR3 DNA reads as TGTGCCAGCAGCGTAGGGGTTGAGGGGACTAGCGGGATCCGCTCCTACGAGCAGTACTTC.

The CDR3 DNA is TGTGCCAGCGCTCGCACCGGGACAGTAAATTCACCCCTCCACTTT. Translation: CASARTGTVNSPLHF. The chain joins TRBV6-5 to TRBJ1-6, with 7 nucleotides matching TRBD1. The germline V gene has CDR1 MNHEY and CDR2 SVGAGI. V was pared by 8 bases and J by 7 bases, with 11 bases of the junction left unmatched. The CDR3 runs to 15 residues.

This clone showed up many times. This chain connects TRBV28 to TRBJ1-5; D uncertain. Trimming removed 8 bases at V and 4 bases at J, with 15 bases between. Germline values: CDR1 MDHEN, CDR2 SYDVKM. CDR3 length equals 14 residues. The CDR3 nucleotides are TGTGCCAGCTCCCATGGGGTACGTAATCAGCCCCAGCATTTT. Its translation is CASSHGVRNQPQHF.

The gene calls are TRBV7-8 and TRBJ2-3, with TRBD2 identical over 15 bases. V lost 2 bases to trimming and J lost 6 bases; unmatched junction nucleotides: 9. Germline V gives CDR1 SGHVS, CDR2 FQNEAQ. The CDR3 consists of 18 residues. The CDR3 loop is CASSLPRTSGRDWDTQYF. CDR3 sequence (DNA): TGTGCCAGCAGCTTACCCCGGACTAGCGGGAGGGATTGGGATACGCAGTATTTT.